Listed below are T cell receptor beta chains from one sample, sequenced in a study of T-cell memory formation after mild COVID-19. TCRdb reprocessed the 5' RACE reads via MiXCR and lists one record per CDR3 protein. The sample includes roughly 280,000 distinct CDR3 sequences, under 20% seen only once; the top ten take roughly a fifth. The sample comprised PBMCs or a T cell subset sorted from them (not recorded which). The receptors originated from a man aged 18 to 29 who had mild COVID-19 (a few samples of this study predate the infection). Cell type and time point are not known. Each CDR3 is given with its conserved first and last residue. D genes are given only for firm matches. Clone size, where shown, is once, few, many, or a class for clones that have expanded.

CDR3,DNA,V,size,J,D
CASSLSPTGGYTEAFF,TGTGCCAGCAGTTTATCCCCGACAGGGGGCTACACTGAAGCTTTCTTT,TRBV27,NA,TRBJ1-1,TRBD1
CASRGTGEADTQYF,TGTGCCAGCAGAGGGACAGGGGAGGCAGATACGCAGTATTTT,TRBV9,NA,TRBJ2-3,TRBD1
CASSLWTEDTQYF,TGTGCCAGCAGCTTGTGGACGGAAGATACGCAGTATTTT,TRBV5-5,few,TRBJ2-3,NA
CASSSGQGSGDEQFF,TGTGCCAGCAGTTCTGGACAGGGGAGTGGTGATGAGCAGTTCTTC,TRBV6-5,once,TRBJ2-1,TRBD1
CASSSGTGGSDTQYF,TGCGCCAGCAGCTCCGGGACAGGGGGCTCAGATACGCAGTATTTT,TRBV5-1,many,TRBJ2-3,TRBD1
CASSPGRGYNEQFF,TGTGCCAGCAGCCCGGGACGGGGCTACAATGAGCAGTTCTTC,TRBV6-6,NA,TRBJ2-1,NA
CASSMRGGNQPQHF,TGTGCCAGTAGTATGCGCGGCGGAAATCAGCCCCAGCATTTT,TRBV19,once,TRBJ1-5,NA
CASSQRQGNEQFF,TGCGCCAGCAGCCAGAGACAGGGGAATGAGCAGTTCTTC,TRBV4-1,NA,TRBJ2-1,TRBD1
CASSFGQLYEQYF,TGTGCCAGCAGCTTTGGACAGTTGTACGAGCAGTACTTC,TRBV11-2,many,TRBJ2-7,NA
CASSPTQTGRDTEAFF,TGTGCCAGCAGCCCGACCCAGACAGGGAGGGACACTGAAGCTTTCTTT,TRBV7-6,NA,TRBJ1-1,TRBD1
CASGRREGNTEAFF,TGTGCCAGCGGCCGGCGGGAGGGTAACACTGAAGCTTTCTTT,TRBV7-9,NA,TRBJ1-1,NA
CASREQDRGDYGYTF,TGTGCCAGCAGGGAACAGGACAGGGGGGACTATGGCTACACCTTC,TRBV28,NA,TRBJ1-2,TRBD1
CAIRSGASQETQYF,TGTGCCATCCGTAGCGGGGCTTCCCAAGAGACCCAGTACTTC,TRBV10-3,few,TRBJ2-5,TRBD2
CASSYVGAAGNTIYF,TGTGCCAGCAGTTACGTTGGGGCTGCTGGAAACACCATATATTTT,TRBV6-6,NA,TRBJ1-3,NA
CASSQLGLAGGRGFEETQYF,TGCGCCAGCAGCCAGCTGGGACTAGCGGGGGGGCGAGGATTCGAAGAGACCCAGTACTTC,TRBV4-1,few,TRBJ2-5,TRBD2
CASSLPAGGDSDTQYF,TGCGCCAGCAGCTTGCCCGCAGGGGGGGATTCAGATACGCAGTATTTT,TRBV5-1,NA,TRBJ2-3,NA
CASSYGGNSNQPQHF,TGTGCCAGCAGTTACGGGGGGAATAGCAATCAGCCCCAGCATTTT,TRBV6-2/TRBV6-3,NA,TRBJ1-5,NA
CASSLDGGTQYF,TGTGCCAGCAGCTTAGATGGAGGGACCCAGTACTTC,TRBV11-2,many,TRBJ2-5,NA
CASSLTQGRSGYGYTF,TGTGCCAGCAGCCTAACACAGGGGAGGTCGGGCTATGGCTACACCTTC,TRBV9,many,TRBJ1-2,TRBD1
CASSYDFGGKETQYF,TGTGCCAGCAGTTACGACTTTGGCGGGAAAGAGACCCAGTACTTC,TRBV6-6,NA,TRBJ2-5,NA
CASSQNLGQYF,TGTGCCAGCAGCCAGAACCTCGGGCAGTACTTC,TRBV3-1,few,TRBJ2-7,NA
CASSHPRQRSSYEQYF,TGTGCCAGCAGCCATCCCCGGCAGAGGAGTTCCTACGAGCAGTACTTC,TRBV9,few,TRBJ2-7,NA
CASSLFPSSYNSPLHF,TGTGCCAGCAGTTTATTCCCGAGTTCCTATAATTCACCCCTCCACTTT,TRBV27,few,TRBJ1-6,NA
CASTDGPGGTGELFF,TGTGCCAGCACTGACGGCCCGGGGGGCACCGGGGAGCTGTTTTTT,TRBV27,NA,TRBJ2-2,TRBD2
CATSKGRNTEAFF,TGTGCCACCAGCAAAGGCAGGAACACTGAAGCTTTCTTT,TRBV15,NA,TRBJ1-1,NA
CASSLVGEGANYGYTF,TGTGCCAGCAGCTTAGTAGGAGAGGGAGCTAACTATGGCTACACCTTC,TRBV7-9,NA,TRBJ1-2,NA
CATRGARSGANVLTF,TGTGCCACCAGGGGAGCCCGCTCTGGGGCCAACGTCCTGACTTTC,TRBV15,NA,TRBJ2-6,NA
CSVTDRETQYF,TGCAGCGTGACAGATCGAGAGACCCAGTACTTC,TRBV29-1,NA,TRBJ2-5,NA
CASSDGAGVGTDTQYF,TGTGCCAGCAGTGACGGCGCGGGGGTCGGCACAGATACGCAGTATTTT,TRBV6-4,NA,TRBJ2-3,TRBD2
CASSSFGQGASYEQYF,TGTGCCAGCAGCTCCTTCGGACAGGGGGCTTCCTACGAGCAGTACTTC,TRBV7-2,once,TRBJ2-7,TRBD1
CASSIRTGTDTQYF,TGTGCCAGTAGTATAAGGACTGGCACAGATACGCAGTATTTT,TRBV19,few,TRBJ2-3,NA
CASSFSAVLHF,TGTGCCAGCAGCTTTAGCGCGGTCCTCCACTTT,TRBV7-9,NA,TRBJ1-6,NA
CASNSGSPNQPQHF,TGTGCCAGCAACTCAGGGTCGCCAAATCAGCCCCAGCATTTT,TRBV7-9,NA,TRBJ1-5,NA
CASSTRGSDEQFF,TGTGCCAGCAGCACCCGGGGGTCCGATGAGCAGTTCTTC,TRBV6-2/TRBV6-3,few,TRBJ2-1,NA
CAISEPSSYNEQFF,TGTGCCATCAGTGAACCCAGCTCCTACAATGAGCAGTTCTTC,TRBV10-3,NA,TRBJ2-1,NA
CASSWDRPYNEQFF,TGTGCCAGCAGCTGGGACAGACCCTACAATGAGCAGTTCTTC,TRBV7-2,NA,TRBJ2-1,TRBD1
CASSLQDNYGYTF,TGTGCCAGCAGCTTACAGGATAACTATGGCTACACCTTC,TRBV7-9,NA,TRBJ1-2,NA
CASSINRGPQETQYF,TGTGCCAGCAGCATCAACAGGGGGCCGCAAGAGACCCAGTACTTC,TRBV7-2,few,TRBJ2-5,TRBD1
CASSGDGSTNEKLFF,TGTGCCAGCAGCGGGGACGGCTCAACTAATGAAAAACTGTTTTTT,TRBV9,NA,TRBJ1-4,NA
CASSSSDSTETQYF,TGCGCCAGCAGCTCCAGTGACAGCACGGAGACCCAGTACTTC,TRBV5-1,NA,TRBJ2-5,NA
CASSLGLGQAYTGELFF,TGTGCCAGCAGTCTGGGATTGGGACAGGCCTACACCGGGGAGCTGTTTTTT,TRBV12-3/TRBV12-4,few,TRBJ2-2,TRBD1
CASSFWGGSTEAFF,TGTGCCAGCAGCTTTTGGGGAGGAAGCACTGAAGCTTTCTTT,TRBV5-6,many,TRBJ1-1,NA
CASSQLGTPTGLYEQYF,TGCGCCAGCAGCCAACTAGGGACTCCGACAGGCCTCTACGAGCAGTACTTC,TRBV4-1,few,TRBJ2-7,NA
CASSLQRDRDTEAFF,TGCGCCAGCAGCTTGCAAAGGGACAGGGACACTGAAGCTTTCTTT,TRBV5-1,few,TRBJ1-1,TRBD1
CASSLDSGGRNF,TGTGCCAGCAGCTTAGACTCGGGGGGGAGGAACTTC,TRBV7-2,few,TRBJ2-7,TRBD2